What follows are 9 T cell receptor beta chains derived from one specimen sequenced in a study of T cells in Graves' hyperthyroidism and ophthalmopathy. Using RNA transcripts as the source, TCR beta CDR3 regions were amplified. Using the HTBI primer set, a first-round RT-PCR was run on the TCR CDR3. One entry per CDR3 protein, called by TCRdb with MiXCR from the multiplex PCR reads. The repertoire consists of 800,000 or so distinct CDR3 sequences, with around 39% occurring once and the leading ten covering 7% to 10%. Material for sequencing was blood. Every receptor here comes from a man between 18 and 29 years old with Graves' hyperthyroidism.

The chain combines TRBV6-5 with TRBJ2-6; D is possibly TRBD1 or TRBD2 (6 bases each). This CDR3 region has 18 residues. V was clipped by 0 bases and J by 0 bases, with 12 bases between them. In germline, CDR1 is MNHEY, CDR2 SVGAGI. DNA of the CDR3: TGTGCCAGCAGTTACTCCGGGGGCTTGTTCTCTGGGGCCAACGTCCTGACTTTC. It specifies CASSYSGGLFSGANVLTF.

Points on this clonotype: One end of the junction fails to match germline, which may point to a read error. The chain couples TRBV10-3 to TRBJ1-5; TRBD1 matches 8 bases. The CDR3 sequence is 18 residues long. Germline CDR1 ENHRY, CDR2 SYGVKD. The CDR3 nucleotides are TGTGCCAGCAGTTACCGATCTCAGGGGGCGTTAAAGAATCAGCCCCAGCATTTT. This translates into CASSYRSQGALKNQPQHF.

This clonotype was recorded at least ten times. The gene calls are TRBV19 and TRBJ1-5; D gene unclear. The CDR3 has 15 residues. V gave up 9 bases and J gave up 1 base, with 16 bases separating them. The germline gives CDR1 LNHDA, CDR2 SQIVND (reference sequence). CDR3 coding DNA: TGTGCCAGCTCGCGATGGTCGACAAGCAATCAGCCCCAGCATTTT. Its translation is CASSRWSTSNQPQHF.

There are many counts of this clonotype. The chain carries TRBV5-1 and TRBJ1-1; D ambiguous. The V end was cut by 1 base, the J end by 1 base, with 11 bases between. The CDR3 loop spans 15 amino acids. Germline V gene data show CDR1 as SGHRS and CDR2 as YFSETQ. This CDR3 reads CASSLRRDPNTEAFF. The CDR3 nucleotides read TGCGCCAGCAGCTTGCGTAGGGATCCGAACACTGAAGCTTTCTTT.

This rearrangement joins TRBV7-9 to TRBJ2-2, with 9 bases that match TRBD1. Germline-derived CDR1 and CDR2 are SEHNR and FQNEAQ (reference sequence). J gave up 3 bases and V 4 bases, and 3 bases lay outside the gene matches. CDR3 length: 15 amino acids. The CDR3 protein is CASSSTGGDTGELFF. DNA of the CDR3: TGTGCCAGCAGCTCGACAGGGGGAGACACCGGGGAGCTGTTTTTT.

In this sample, this clonotype turned up many times. The chain carries TRBV20-1 and TRBJ2-5; D is undetermined. In germline, CDR1 is DFQATT, CDR2 SNEGSKA (reference sequence). The CDR3 extends over 11 amino acids. V lost 7 bases and J 1 base, leaving 7 bases between the germline ends. CDR3 bases: TGCAGTGGTTACAGCCAAGAGACCCAGTACTTC. The encoded protein is CSGYSQETQYF.

The rearrangement links TRBV2 to TRBJ2-7; 9 nucleotides line up with TRBD2. Germline V gives CDR1 SNHLY, CDR2 FYNNEI. The CDR3 contains 16 residues. V gave up 4 bases and J gave up 0 bases; unmatched junction bases: 7. CDR3 residues: CASSGGLARSSYEQYF. In nucleotides, the CDR3 is TGTGCCAGCAGTGGGGGACTAGCCCGGAGCTCCTACGAGCAGTACTTC. The entire variable domain, with the rest obtained from reference TRBV2 and TRBJ2-7, is as follows: EPEVTQTPSHQVTQMGQEVILRCVPISNHLYFYWYRQILGQKVEFLVSFYNNEISEKSEIFDDQFSVERPDGSNFTLKIRSTKLEDSAMYFCASSGGLARSSYEQYFGPGTRLTVT.

The chain joins TRBV6-1 to TRBJ1-6; D is unclear. The CDR3 loop spans 16 amino acids. Per germline, CDR1 MNHNS and CDR2 SASEGT. V lost 5 bases to trimming and J lost 0 bases, with 11 bases between them. Written as DNA, the CDR3 is TGTGCCAGCAGTCTACCACAGAGCTCCTATAATTCACCCCTCCACTTT. Translating it yields CASSLPQSSYNSPLHF.

The chain has TRBV12-3 or TRBV12-4 and TRBJ1-2; D not resolved. The CDR3 runs to 16 residues. The germline V and J ends were trimmed by 4 bases and 7 bases, with 22 bases remaining between them. The CDR3 DNA reads TGTGCCAGCAGTTACGAAGGGAACGGCGGGGTTGGTGGCTACACCTTC. It specifies CASSYEGNGGVGGYTF.